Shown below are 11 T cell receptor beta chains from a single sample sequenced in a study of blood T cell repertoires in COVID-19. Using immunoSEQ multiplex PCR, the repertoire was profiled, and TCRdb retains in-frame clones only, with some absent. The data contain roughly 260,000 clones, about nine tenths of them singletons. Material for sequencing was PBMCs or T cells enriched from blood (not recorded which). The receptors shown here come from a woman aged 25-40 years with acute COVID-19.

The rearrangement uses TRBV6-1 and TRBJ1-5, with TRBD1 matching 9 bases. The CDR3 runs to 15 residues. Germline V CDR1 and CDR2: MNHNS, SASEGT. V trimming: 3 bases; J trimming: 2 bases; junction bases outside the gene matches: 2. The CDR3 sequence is CASSDRQGGNQPQHF. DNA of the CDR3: TGTGCCAGCAGTGATAGACAGGGGGGCAATCAGCCCCAGCATTTT.

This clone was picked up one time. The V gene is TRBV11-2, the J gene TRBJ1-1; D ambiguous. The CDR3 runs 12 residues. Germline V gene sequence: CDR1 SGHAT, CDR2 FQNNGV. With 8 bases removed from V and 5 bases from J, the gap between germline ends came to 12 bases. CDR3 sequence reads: CASSTRVTEAFF. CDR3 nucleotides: TGTGCCAGCTCGACCCGGGTAACTGAAGCTTTCTTT.

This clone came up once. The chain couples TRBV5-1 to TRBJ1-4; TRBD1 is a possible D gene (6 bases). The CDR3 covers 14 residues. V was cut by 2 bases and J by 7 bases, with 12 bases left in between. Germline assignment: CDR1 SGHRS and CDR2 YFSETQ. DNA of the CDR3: TGCGCCAGCAGCTTCTGGGACAACAGTGAAAAACTGTTTTTT. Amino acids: CASSFWDNSEKLFF.

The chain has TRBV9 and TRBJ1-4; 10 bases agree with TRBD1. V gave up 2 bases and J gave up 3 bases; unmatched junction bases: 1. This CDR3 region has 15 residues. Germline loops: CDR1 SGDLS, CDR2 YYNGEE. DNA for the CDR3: TGTGCCAGCAGCGTGGGACAGGGGCCTAATGAAAAACTGTTTTTT. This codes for CASSVGQGPNEKLFF.

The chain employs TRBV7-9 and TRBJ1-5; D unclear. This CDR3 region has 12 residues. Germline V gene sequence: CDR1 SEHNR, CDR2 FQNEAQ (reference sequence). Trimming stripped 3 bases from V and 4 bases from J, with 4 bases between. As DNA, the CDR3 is TGTGCCAGCAGCTTGTTAAATCAGCCCCAGCATTTT. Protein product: CASSLLNQPQHF.

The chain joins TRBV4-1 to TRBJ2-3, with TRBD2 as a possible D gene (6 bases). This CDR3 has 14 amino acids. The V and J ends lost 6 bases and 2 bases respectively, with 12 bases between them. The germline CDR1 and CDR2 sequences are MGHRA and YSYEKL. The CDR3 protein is CASRLGGNTDTQYF. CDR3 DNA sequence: TGCGCCAGCAGGTTGGGGGGAAACACAGATACGCAGTATTTT.

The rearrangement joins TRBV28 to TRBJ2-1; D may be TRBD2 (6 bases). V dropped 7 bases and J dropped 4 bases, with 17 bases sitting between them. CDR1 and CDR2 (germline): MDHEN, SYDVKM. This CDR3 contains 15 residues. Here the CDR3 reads CASTSPRRGYNEQFF. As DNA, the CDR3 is TGTGCCAGCACCTCCCCACGGAGGGGTTACAATGAGCAGTTCTTC. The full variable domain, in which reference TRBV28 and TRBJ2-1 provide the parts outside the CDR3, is DVKVTQSSRYLVKRTGEKVFLECVQDMDHENMFWYRQDPGLGLRLIYFSYDVKMKEKGDIPEGYSVSREKKERFSLILESASTNQTSMYLCASTSPRRGYNEQFFGPGTRLTVL.

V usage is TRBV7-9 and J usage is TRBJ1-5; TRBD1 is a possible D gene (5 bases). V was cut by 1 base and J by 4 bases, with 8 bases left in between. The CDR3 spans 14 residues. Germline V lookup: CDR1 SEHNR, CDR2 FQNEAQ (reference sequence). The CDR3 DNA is TGTGCCAGCAGCTTAGAGGGGAGGAATCAGCCCCAGCATTTT. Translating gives CASSLEGRNQPQHF.

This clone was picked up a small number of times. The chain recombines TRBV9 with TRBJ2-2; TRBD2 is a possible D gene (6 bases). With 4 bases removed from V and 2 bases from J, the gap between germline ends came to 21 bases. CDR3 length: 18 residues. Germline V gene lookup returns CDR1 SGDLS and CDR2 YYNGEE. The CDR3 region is CASSPRGRDPLNTGELFF. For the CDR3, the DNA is TGTGCCAGCAGCCCGCGGGGACGGGACCCGCTAAACACCGGGGAGCTGTTTTTT.

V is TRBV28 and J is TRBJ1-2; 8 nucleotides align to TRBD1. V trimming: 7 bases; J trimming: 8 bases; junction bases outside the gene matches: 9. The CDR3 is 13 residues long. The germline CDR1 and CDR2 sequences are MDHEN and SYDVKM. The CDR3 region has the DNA TGTGCCAGCACCCTGACAGGGGTGGGAGGCTACACCTTC. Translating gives CASTLTGVGGYTF.

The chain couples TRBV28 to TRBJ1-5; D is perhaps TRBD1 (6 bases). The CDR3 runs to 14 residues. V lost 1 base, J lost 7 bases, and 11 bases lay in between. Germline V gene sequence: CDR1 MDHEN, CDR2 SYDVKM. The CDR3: CASSLLTGLQPQHF. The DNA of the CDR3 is TGTGCCAGCAGTTTATTGACAGGTTTGCAGCCCCAGCATTTT. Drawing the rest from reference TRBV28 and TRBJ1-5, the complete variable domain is DVKVTQSSRYLVKRTGEKVFLECVQDMDHENMFWYRQDPGLGLRLIYFSYDVKMKEKGDIPEGYSVSREKKERFSLILESASTNQTSMYLCASSLLTGLQPQHFGDGTRLSIL.